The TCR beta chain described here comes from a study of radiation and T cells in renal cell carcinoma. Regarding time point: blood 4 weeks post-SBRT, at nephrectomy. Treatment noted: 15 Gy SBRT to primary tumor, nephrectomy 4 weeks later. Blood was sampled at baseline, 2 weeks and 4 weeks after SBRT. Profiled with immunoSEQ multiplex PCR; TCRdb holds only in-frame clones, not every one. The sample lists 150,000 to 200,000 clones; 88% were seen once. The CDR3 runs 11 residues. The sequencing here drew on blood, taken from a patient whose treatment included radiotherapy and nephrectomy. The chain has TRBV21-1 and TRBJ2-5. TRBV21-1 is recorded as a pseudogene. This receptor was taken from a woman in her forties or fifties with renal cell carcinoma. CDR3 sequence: CASSKEETQYF. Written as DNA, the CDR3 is TGTGCCAGCAGCAAGGAAGAGACCCAGTACTTC.